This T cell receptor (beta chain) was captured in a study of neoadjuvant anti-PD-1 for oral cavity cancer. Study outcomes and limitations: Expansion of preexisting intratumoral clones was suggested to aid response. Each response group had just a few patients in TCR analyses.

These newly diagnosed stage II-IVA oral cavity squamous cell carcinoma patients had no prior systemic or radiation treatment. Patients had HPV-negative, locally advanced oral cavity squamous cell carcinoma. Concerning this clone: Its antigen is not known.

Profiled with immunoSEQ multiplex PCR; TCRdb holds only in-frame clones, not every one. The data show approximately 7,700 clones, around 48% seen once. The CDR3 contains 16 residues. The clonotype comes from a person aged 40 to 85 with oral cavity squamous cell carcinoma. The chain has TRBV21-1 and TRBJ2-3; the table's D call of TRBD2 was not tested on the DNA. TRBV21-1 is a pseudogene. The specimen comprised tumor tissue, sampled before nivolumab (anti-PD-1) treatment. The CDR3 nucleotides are TGTGCCAGCAGTCAAAGGGGGGGTCACAGTACAGATACGCAGTATTTT. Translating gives CASSQRGGHSTDTQYF.